This T cell receptor beta chain comes out of a study of CD8 T cells in ankylosing spondylitis. Study-level findings and limits: Reports of some motif variants in reactive arthritis synovial fluid and blood predate this one.

This clonotype was seen repeatedly, ten times or more. What it binds is not known. The CDR3 is made up of 14 amino acids. V was shortened by 4 bases and J by 8 bases, with 15 bases between the two germline ends. Germline CDR1 and CDR2: SNHLY and FYNNEI. Libraries of TCR beta came from quantitative 5'-RACE with molecular barcodes. TCRdb passed the 5' RACE reads through MiXCR, listing each CDR3 protein once. The repertoire consists of about 69,000 distinct CDR3 sequences, with approximately 5.3% occurring once and the leading ten covering approximately 2.1%. The origin of this receptor is a male donor with ankylosing spondylitis or in good health (not recorded which). The sample comprised blood, either unsorted or a sorted T cell fraction (not recorded which). The chain links TRBV2 to TRBJ2-1; D is ambiguous. The CDR3 bases are TGTGCCAGCAGTGTGGGCGGATCCCTGGATGAGCAGTTCTTC. This sequence encodes CASSVGGSLDEQFF.